These T cell receptor beta chains were read from a single sample in a study of tumor-infiltrating lymphocytes in oesophageal squamous cell carcinoma. TCRdb redid the calling of the PCR reads with MiXCR, one entry per CDR3 protein. The table has about 15,000 distinct CDR3 sequences, roughly half seen once. The sample comprised esophageal tumor tissue. All receptors come from a female donor with esophageal squamous cell carcinoma. CDR3s include the opening cysteine and the closing phenylalanine or tryptophan. A D gene is named only where the DNA matches it firmly. The size of a clone is reported for some rows only, either as once, few or many, or as a class for expanded clones.

d_call: TRBD2; clone_size: many; j_call: TRBJ2-7; v_call: TRBV27; cdr3_aa: CASSSPTSGTYEQYF; cdr3_nt: TGTGCCAGCAGTTCCCCGACTAGCGGAACCTACGAGCAGTACTTC
d_call: .; clone_size: .; j_call: TRBJ2-7; v_call: TRBV12-3/TRBV12-4; cdr3_aa: CASSPRVRSYEQYF; cdr3_nt: TGTGCCAGCAGTCCCAGGGTAAGGTCCTACGAGCAGTACTTC
d_call: .; clone_size: .; j_call: TRBJ2-7; v_call: TRBV7-8; cdr3_aa: CASSLAWDYEQYF; cdr3_nt: TGTGCCAGCAGCTTAGCTTGGGACTACGAGCAGTACTTC
d_call: .; clone_size: many; j_call: TRBJ1-1; v_call: TRBV18; cdr3_aa: CASSPNTEAFF; cdr3_nt: TGTGCCAGCTCACCAAACACTGAAGCTTTCTTT
d_call: .; clone_size: few; j_call: TRBJ2-7; v_call: TRBV7-2; cdr3_aa: CASSLARGSYEQYF; cdr3_nt: TGTGCCAGCAGCTTAGCTAGGGGGAGCTACGAGCAGTACTTC
d_call: .; clone_size: many; j_call: TRBJ2-2; v_call: TRBV7-2; cdr3_aa: CASSLAIAGELFF; cdr3_nt: TGTGCCAGCAGCTTAGCGATCGCCGGGGAGCTGTTTTTT
d_call: .; clone_size: .; j_call: TRBJ2-3; v_call: TRBV7-3; cdr3_aa: CASSLPRTSEFLDTQYF; cdr3_nt: TGTGCCAGCAGCTTACCCCGGACCAGCGAGTTTTTAGATACGCAGTATTTT
d_call: .; clone_size: medium-sized; j_call: TRBJ2-4; v_call: TRBV6-1; cdr3_aa: CASLPGQSTNIQYF; cdr3_nt: TGTGCCAGCCTCCCCGGACAATCGACGAACATTCAGTACTTC
d_call: .; clone_size: medium-sized; j_call: TRBJ1-1; v_call: TRBV7-2; cdr3_aa: CASSLFENTEAFF; cdr3_nt: TGTGCCAGCAGCTTATTTGAGAACACTGAAGCTTTCTTT
d_call: .; clone_size: few; j_call: TRBJ2-2; v_call: TRBV5-6; cdr3_aa: CASSLGGWTGELFF; cdr3_nt: TGTGCCAGCAGCTTGGGGGGGTGGACCGGGGAGCTGTTTTTT
d_call: .; clone_size: .; j_call: TRBJ2-3; v_call: TRBV6-1; cdr3_aa: CASREGISYSYEQYF; cdr3_nt: TGTGCCAGCAGAGAAGGGATCTCCTACTCCTACGAGCAGTATTTT
d_call: .; clone_size: once; j_call: TRBJ2-3; v_call: TRBV28; cdr3_aa: CARPKEGQVDTQYF; cdr3_nt: TGTGCCAGGCCGAAGGAGGGGCAAGTAGATACGCAGTATTTT
d_call: TRBD1; clone_size: many; j_call: TRBJ1-2; v_call: TRBV7-3; cdr3_aa: CASSSTGTGYNGYTF; cdr3_nt: TGTGCCAGCAGCTCGACCGGGACAGGGTACAATGGCTACACCTTC
d_call: TRBD1; clone_size: .; j_call: TRBJ2-7; v_call: TRBV11-3; cdr3_aa: CASSTGGSYEQYF; cdr3_nt: TGTGCCAGCAGCACAGGGGGCTCCTACGAGCAGTACTTC
d_call: TRBD2; clone_size: .; j_call: TRBJ2-3; v_call: TRBV9; cdr3_aa: CASTQAGGLADTQYF; cdr3_nt: TGTGCCAGCACACAAGCGGGAGGACTGGCAGATACGCAGTATTTT
d_call: .; clone_size: many; j_call: TRBJ2-2; v_call: TRBV9; cdr3_aa: CASSVGGRELFF; cdr3_nt: TGTGCCAGCAGCGTAGGGGGGCGGGAGCTGTTTTTT
d_call: .; clone_size: .; j_call: TRBJ2-1; v_call: TRBV10-3; cdr3_aa: CAISGVERYNEQFF; cdr3_nt: TGTGCCATCAGTGGGGTAGAGAGGTACAATGAGCAGTTCTTC
d_call: .; clone_size: .; j_call: TRBJ1-5; v_call: TRBV6-1; cdr3_aa: CASRTIGYNQPQHF; cdr3_nt: TGTGCCAGCAGGACAATAGGGTACAATCAGCCCCAGCATTTT
d_call: .; clone_size: .; j_call: TRBJ2-7; v_call: TRBV28; cdr3_aa: CASRGTLSYEQYF; cdr3_nt: TGTGCCAGCAGGGGGACATTGTCCTACGAGCAGTACTTC
d_call: .; clone_size: few; j_call: TRBJ2-6; v_call: TRBV7-3; cdr3_aa: CASSFVSAGTPFSGANVLTF; cdr3_nt: TGTGCCAGCAGCTTCGTTTCTGCGGGGACACCTTTCTCTGGGGCCAACGTCCTGACTTTC
d_call: .; clone_size: .; j_call: TRBJ2-1; v_call: TRBV4-3; cdr3_aa: CASSQGLTASSYNEQFF; cdr3_nt: TGCGCCAGCAGCCAAGGTCTGACTGCAAGCTCCTACAATGAGCAGTTCTTC
d_call: .; clone_size: .; j_call: TRBJ2-1; v_call: TRBV6-5; cdr3_aa: CASRRGEAYEQFF; cdr3_nt: TGTGCCAGCCGAAGGGGGGAGGCCTACGAGCAGTTCTTC
d_call: .; clone_size: .; j_call: TRBJ2-3; v_call: TRBV28; cdr3_aa: CASSSGTGHTDTQYF; cdr3_nt: TGTGCCAGCAGTTCCGGGACGGGACACACAGATACGCAGTATTTT
d_call: TRBD1; clone_size: .; j_call: TRBJ2-1; v_call: TRBV23-1; cdr3_aa: CASSPGQGSPYNEQFF; cdr3_nt: TGCGCCAGCAGTCCAGGACAGGGTAGCCCCTACAATGAGCAGTTCTTC
d_call: TRBD1; clone_size: many; j_call: TRBJ1-4; v_call: TRBV7-9; cdr3_aa: CASRGPPGQGPVRLFF; cdr3_nt: TGTGCCAGCAGAGGCCCCCCGGGACAGGGCCCCGTAAGGCTGTTTTTT
d_call: TRBD1; clone_size: few; j_call: TRBJ1-1; v_call: TRBV7-2; cdr3_aa: CASSPGTGLGNTEAFF; cdr3_nt: TGTGCCAGCAGCCCAGGGACAGGCCTGGGGAACACTGAAGCTTTCTTT
d_call: TRBD2; clone_size: many; j_call: TRBJ2-7; v_call: TRBV6-6; cdr3_aa: CASSYGTSGLVSWEQYF; cdr3_nt: TGTGCCAGCAGTTACGGGACTAGCGGGCTAGTCTCCTGGGAGCAGTACTTC
d_call: .; clone_size: .; j_call: TRBJ2-3; v_call: TRBV2; cdr3_aa: CASSEEGADTQYF; cdr3_nt: TGTGCCAGCAGTGAAGAGGGGGCAGATACGCAGTATTTT
d_call: .; clone_size: .; j_call: TRBJ2-5; v_call: TRBV7-2; cdr3_aa: CASSQRQAQYF; cdr3_nt: TGTGCCAGCAGCCAAAGGCAGGCCCAGTACTTC
d_call: TRBD1; clone_size: medium-sized; j_call: TRBJ1-2; v_call: TRBV7-8; cdr3_aa: CASSPRDSPGSGYTF; cdr3_nt: TGTGCCAGCAGCCCCCGGGACAGTCCTGGTAGTGGCTACACCTTC
d_call: .; clone_size: few; j_call: TRBJ1-4; v_call: TRBV7-2; cdr3_aa: CASSLVGQLATNEKLFF; cdr3_nt: TGTGCCAGCAGCTTAGTGGGACAACTAGCAACTAATGAAAAACTGTTTTTT
d_call: .; clone_size: .; j_call: TRBJ2-7; v_call: TRBV7-2; cdr3_aa: CASSLDGTLDEQYF; cdr3_nt: TGTGCCAGCAGCTTAGACGGGACTCTCGACGAGCAGTACTTC
d_call: TRBD2; clone_size: few; j_call: TRBJ2-1; v_call: TRBV7-6; cdr3_aa: CASSPSPSGRAINEQFF; cdr3_nt: TGTGCCAGCAGCCCTAGCCCTAGCGGGAGGGCCATCAATGAGCAGTTCTTC